Listed below are T cell receptor beta chains from one sample, sequenced in a study of cytomegalovirus exposure and HLA in healthy donors. Profiling relied on immunoSEQ multiplex PCR, and the TCRdb table lists in-frame clones only, not all of them. The table records some 150,000 clones, about 80% of them present only once. The source material was PBMCs. The source of these receptors is a man between 40 and 49 years old in good health and CMV-seropositive. CDR3s include the opening cysteine and the closing phenylalanine or tryptophan. D genes are given only for firm matches. Rows give clone size only sometimes, using once, few, many, or a class for an expanded clone.

clone size: once
V gene: TRBV10-3
D gene: TRBD1
J gene: TRBJ1-6
CDR3 protein: CAISEQGDNSPLHF
CDR3 DNA: TGTGCCATCAGTGAACAGGGGGACAATTCACCCCTCCACTTT

clone size: once
V gene: TRBV5-4
D gene: TRBD1
J gene: TRBJ2-7
CDR3 protein: CASSLLGTATYEQYF
CDR3 DNA: TGTGCCAGCAGCTTGTTGGGGACAGCTACCTACGAGCAGTACTTC

clone size: -
V gene: TRBV19
D gene: TRBD1
J gene: TRBJ1-5
CDR3 protein: CASSIGQGASQPQHF
CDR3 DNA: TGTGCCAGTAGTATAGGACAGGGGGCGAGCCAGCCCCAGCATTTT

clone size: -
V gene: TRBV30
D gene: -
J gene: TRBJ1-2
CDR3 protein: CAWSVRGLLRGYTF
CDR3 DNA: TGTGCCTGGAGTGTAAGAGGGCTACTACGTGGCTACACCTTC

clone size: few
V gene: TRBV9
D gene: -
J gene: TRBJ2-3
CDR3 protein: CASSERLVGYTQYF
CDR3 DNA: TGTGCCAGCAGCGAGCGACTAGTCGGGTATACGCAGTATTTT

clone size: -
V gene: TRBV18
D gene: TRBD1
J gene: TRBJ2-2
CDR3 protein: CASSPPDRANTGELFF
CDR3 DNA: TGTGCCAGCTCACCCCCGGACAGGGCGAACACCGGGGAGCTGTTTTTT

clone size: -
V gene: TRBV5-1
D gene: -
J gene: TRBJ2-2
CDR3 protein: CASSLGQNTGELFF
CDR3 DNA: TGCGCCAGCAGCTTGGGGCAGAACACCGGGGAGCTGTTTTTT

clone size: few
V gene: TRBV30
D gene: -
J gene: TRBJ2-7
CDR3 protein: CAWAEGFAYEQYF
CDR3 DNA: TGTGCCTGGGCCGAGGGATTTGCCTACGAGCAGTACTTC

clone size: -
V gene: TRBV4-1
D gene: -
J gene: TRBJ1-1
CDR3 protein: CASSQDDRWNTEAFF
CDR3 DNA: TGCGCCAGCAGCCAAGATGACAGGTGGAACACTGAAGCTTTCTTT

clone size: -
V gene: TRBV5-1
D gene: -
J gene: TRBJ2-7
CDR3 protein: CASSEAGTPNYEQYF
CDR3 DNA: TGCGCCAGCAGCGAAGCCGGGACACCCAACTACGAGCAGTACTTC

clone size: -
V gene: TRBV18
D gene: -
J gene: TRBJ1-1
CDR3 protein: CASSPRGNENTEAFF
CDR3 DNA: TGTGCCAGCTCCCCCAGGGGTAACGAGAACACTGAAGCTTTCTTT

clone size: few
V gene: TRBV7-2
D gene: TRBD1
J gene: TRBJ2-2
CDR3 protein: CASSPQGYPNTGELFF
CDR3 DNA: TGTGCCAGCAGCCCACAGGGGTATCCGAACACCGGGGAGCTGTTTTTT

clone size: -
V gene: TRBV25-1
D gene: TRBD1
J gene: TRBJ2-3
CDR3 protein: CASATGGGSDTQYF
CDR3 DNA: TGTGCCAGCGCGACAGGGGGCGGTTCAGATACGCAGTATTTT

clone size: -
V gene: TRBV5-6
D gene: -
J gene: TRBJ1-1
CDR3 protein: CASTLGLQENTEAFF
CDR3 DNA: TGTGCCAGCACCCTTGGGCTGCAGGAGAACACTGAAGCTTTCTTT

clone size: -
V gene: TRBV7-8
D gene: TRBD2
J gene: TRBJ2-2
CDR3 protein: CASRPRLARTGELFF
CDR3 DNA: TGTGCCAGCAGACCTAGACTAGCGAGGACCGGGGAGCTGTTTTTT

clone size: once
V gene: TRBV6-5
D gene: TRBD1
J gene: TRBJ2-2
CDR3 protein: CASSRQGTGELFF
CDR3 DNA: TGTGCCAGCAGTCGACAGGGAACCGGGGAGCTGTTTTTT

clone size: once
V gene: TRBV10-3
D gene: TRBD1
J gene: TRBJ1-2
CDR3 protein: CAINLQGANGYTF
CDR3 DNA: TGTGCCATCAACTTACAGGGGGCTAATGGCTACACCTTC

clone size: few
V gene: TRBV6-1
D gene: TRBD2
J gene: TRBJ2-1
CDR3 protein: CASSPGLANNEQFF
CDR3 DNA: TGTGCCAGCAGCCCTGGACTAGCAAACAATGAGCAGTTCTTC

clone size: -
V gene: TRBV5-1
D gene: TRBD2
J gene: TRBJ2-1
CDR3 protein: CASSKGLAGEGEQFF
CDR3 DNA: TGCGCCAGCAGCAAGGGACTAGCGGGGGAAGGGGAGCAGTTCTTC

clone size: -
V gene: TRBV9
D gene: -
J gene: TRBJ1-6
CDR3 protein: CASSVGGISSYNSPLHF
CDR3 DNA: TGTGCCAGCAGCGTAGGGGGCATCAGCTCCTATAATTCACCCCTCCACTTT

clone size: -
V gene: TRBV6-5
D gene: TRBD1
J gene: TRBJ1-3
CDR3 protein: CASGPGTGDVDTIYF
CDR3 DNA: TGTGCCAGCGGTCCCGGGACAGGGGACGTGGACACCATATATTTT

clone size: -
V gene: TRBV5-6
D gene: -
J gene: TRBJ2-3
CDR3 protein: CASSLGGTSTDTQYF
CDR3 DNA: TGTGCCAGCAGCTTGGGTGGGACTAGCACAGATACGCAGTATTTT

clone size: -
V gene: TRBV28
D gene: TRBD1
J gene: TRBJ1-6
CDR3 protein: CASSSQGFGVNSPLHF
CDR3 DNA: TGTGCCAGCAGTTCACAGGGGTTTGGCGTAAATTCACCCCTCCACTTT

clone size: -
V gene: TRBV28
D gene: TRBD1
J gene: TRBJ1-2
CDR3 protein: CASSEDRTNYGYTF
CDR3 DNA: TGTGCCAGCAGCGAGGACAGGACGAACTATGGCTACACCTTC

clone size: -
V gene: TRBV30
D gene: -
J gene: TRBJ2-2
CDR3 protein: CAWSPRSTVGELFF
CDR3 DNA: TGTGCCTGGAGTCCCAGGTCTACGGTCGGGGAGCTGTTTTTT

clone size: -
V gene: TRBV12-5
D gene: TRBD1
J gene: TRBJ1-1
CDR3 protein: CASGLRGPLSTEAFF
CDR3 DNA: TGTGCTAGTGGTTTGAGGGGGCCTTTGAGTACTGAAGCTTTCTTT

clone size: -
V gene: TRBV30
D gene: -
J gene: TRBJ1-4
CDR3 protein: CAWSGYRGQNEKLFF
CDR3 DNA: TGTGCCTGGAGTGGGTATCGAGGACAGAATGAAAAACTGTTTTTT

clone size: -
V gene: TRBV27
D gene: -
J gene: TRBJ2-2
CDR3 protein: CASSLFLGELFF
CDR3 DNA: TGTGCCAGCAGTTTATTCCTCGGGGAGCTGTTTTTT

clone size: once
V gene: TRBV6-6
D gene: -
J gene: TRBJ1-5
CDR3 protein: CASSYPADRSNQPQHF
CDR3 DNA: TGTGCCAGCAGTTACCCTGCCGACAGGAGCAATCAGCCCCAGCATTTT

clone size: once
V gene: TRBV2
D gene: TRBD2
J gene: TRBJ2-1
CDR3 protein: CASSAGLAGAFYNEQFF
CDR3 DNA: TGTGCCAGCAGCGCAGGACTAGCGGGGGCTTTCTACAATGAGCAGTTCTTC

clone size: once
V gene: TRBV27
D gene: -
J gene: TRBJ1-4
CDR3 protein: CASSRVRTNEKLFF
CDR3 DNA: TGTGCCAGCAGCAGGGTGCGGACTAATGAAAAACTGTTTTTT

clone size: once
V gene: TRBV7-2
D gene: -
J gene: TRBJ2-7
CDR3 protein: CASSVRDKSSYEQYF
CDR3 DNA: TGTGCCAGCAGCGTCCGGGACAAAAGCTCCTACGAGCAGTACTTC

clone size: -
V gene: TRBV7-7
D gene: TRBD2
J gene: TRBJ2-1
CDR3 protein: CASSLRPLAVTSYNEQFF
CDR3 DNA: TGTGCCAGCAGCTTGCGACCACTAGCGGTTACCTCCTACAATGAGCAGTTCTTC

clone size: -
V gene: TRBV7-6
D gene: -
J gene: TRBJ1-5
CDR3 protein: CASSEGVNQPQHF
CDR3 DNA: TGTGCCAGCAGCGAGGGGGTCAATCAGCCCCAGCATTTT

clone size: -
V gene: TRBV6-5
D gene: TRBD1
J gene: TRBJ2-5
CDR3 protein: CASSYSPGQQETQYF
CDR3 DNA: TGTGCCAGCAGTTACTCTCCGGGACAGCAAGAGACCCAGTACTTC

clone size: once
V gene: TRBV9
D gene: TRBD1
J gene: TRBJ2-7
CDR3 protein: CASSAGQGISYEQYF
CDR3 DNA: TGTGCCAGCAGCGCCGGACAGGGGATATCCTACGAGCAGTACTTC

clone size: -
V gene: TRBV2
D gene: TRBD2
J gene: TRBJ2-5
CDR3 protein: CASSDVAGGEGTQYF
CDR3 DNA: TGTGCCAGCAGTGATGTAGCGGGAGGCGAAGGGACCCAGTACTTC

clone size: -
V gene: TRBV2
D gene: TRBD1
J gene: TRBJ2-7
CDR3 protein: CASSDRGREQYF
CDR3 DNA: TGTGCCAGCAGTGACAGGGGGCGCGAGCAGTACTTC

clone size: -
V gene: TRBV15
D gene: -
J gene: TRBJ2-1
CDR3 protein: CATTRTPQGGNEQFF
CDR3 DNA: TGTGCCACCACGAGAACGCCTCAGGGGGGCAATGAGCAGTTCTTC

clone size: -
V gene: TRBV27
D gene: -
J gene: TRBJ2-1
CDR3 protein: CASKISLANNEQFF
CDR3 DNA: TGTGCCAGCAAAATAAGTCTAGCAAACAATGAGCAGTTCTTC

clone size: -
V gene: TRBV10-3
D gene: TRBD2
J gene: TRBJ2-1
CDR3 protein: CAISEPSGIFDNEQFF
CDR3 DNA: TGTGCCATCAGTGAGCCTAGCGGGATTTTCGACAATGAGCAGTTCTTC

clone size: -
V gene: TRBV5-1
D gene: -
J gene: TRBJ2-3
CDR3 protein: CASSSGPTASTDTQYF
CDR3 DNA: TGCGCCAGCAGCTCCGGCCCGACAGCTAGCACAGATACGCAGTATTTT

clone size: once
V gene: TRBV10-3
D gene: -
J gene: TRBJ2-7
CDR3 protein: CAISESRERASLYF
CDR3 DNA: TGTGCCATCAGTGAGTCGAGGGAGAGGGCATCATTGTACTTC

clone size: -
V gene: TRBV5-1
D gene: -
J gene: TRBJ1-1
CDR3 protein: CASRRGDNTNTEAFF
CDR3 DNA: TGCGCCAGCAGGCGGGGGGATAACACGAACACTGAAGCTTTCTTT

clone size: once
V gene: TRBV18
D gene: -
J gene: TRBJ1-2
CDR3 protein: CASSPTPFTGYGYTF
CDR3 DNA: TGTGCCAGCTCACCAACGCCATTTACAGGGTATGGCTACACCTTC

clone size: -
V gene: TRBV11-2
D gene: -
J gene: TRBJ1-5
CDR3 protein: CASTNVRGPSNQPQHF
CDR3 DNA: TGTGCCAGCACAAACGTGCGGGGTCCCAGCAATCAGCCCCAGCATTTT

clone size: -
V gene: TRBV7-3
D gene: -
J gene: TRBJ2-7
CDR3 protein: CASSLRHSYEQYF
CDR3 DNA: TGTGCCAGCAGCTTAAGACATTCCTACGAGCAGTACTTC